The 28 T cell receptor beta chains in this list originate from one sample, sequenced in a study of T cells in Graves' hyperthyroidism and ophthalmopathy. The source material, RNA transcripts, was used to amplify TCR beta CDR3 regions. A first-round RT-PCR of the TCR CDR3 used the HTBI primer set. TCRdb reprocessed the multiplex PCR reads via MiXCR and lists one record per CDR3 protein. The table includes 500,000 or so distinct CDR3 sequences, 17% detected once. The sample taken for sequencing was blood. The receptors come from a woman between 18 and 29 years old with Graves' ophthalmopathy.

The gene calls are TRBV14 and TRBJ2-4, with unresolved D. With 3 bases removed from V and 8 bases from J, the gap between germline ends came to 8 bases. The length of the CDR3 is 12 residues. Germline V gene sequence: CDR1 SGHDN, CDR2 FVKESK. CDR3 sequence reads: CASSHSRDIQYF. CDR3 DNA sequence: TGTGCCAGCAGCCACTCCCGGGACATTCAGTACTTC.

The chain carries TRBV7-3 and TRBJ2-2; D unclear. The V gene lost 5 bases and the J gene lost 6 bases, with 13 bases spanning the gap. The germline CDR1 and CDR2 sequences are SGHTA and FQGTGA. The CDR3 covers 14 residues. Written as DNA, the CDR3 is TGTGCCAGCAGCCTCAGTCCCCGGGCCGGGGAGCTGTTTTTT. This encodes CASSLSPRAGELFF.

This clonotype was counted many times. The rearrangement uses TRBV19 and TRBJ1-1; 7 bases line up with TRBD1. The J segment lost 0 bases and the V segment lost 7 bases, leaving 8 bases of the junction unmatched. Germline lookup yields CDR1 LNHDA and CDR2 SQIVND (reference sequence). The CDR3 consists of 15 residues. The CDR3 bases are TGTGCCAGTACCCCGGGACAGCTTATGAACACTGAAGCTTTCTTT. This translates into CASTPGQLMNTEAFF. The full variable domain, in which reference TRBV19 and TRBJ1-1 provide the parts outside the CDR3, is DGGITQSPKYLFRKEGQNVTLSCEQNLNHDAMYWYRQDPGQGLRLIYYSQIVNDFQKGDIAEGYSVSREKKESFPLTVTSAQKNPTAFYLCASTPGQLMNTEAFFGQGTRLTVV.

The gene calls are TRBV18 and TRBJ2-7; D tentatively fits TRBD1 or TRBD2 (5 bases each). The CDR3 loop spans 19 amino acids. The germline gives CDR1 KGHSH, CDR2 LQKENI. The V and J ends lost 0 bases and 5 bases respectively, with 26 bases between them. CDR3 protein: CASSPPLGIFGGSSHEQYF. In DNA, the CDR3 is TGTGCCAGCTCACCACCTTTAGGAATATTTGGGGGTTCGTCCCACGAGCAGTACTTC.

This clonotype appeared many times. J is TRBJ2-5 and V is TRBV18; D is perhaps TRBD1 (5 bases). V shed 11 bases and J shed 5 bases, with 15 bases lying between them. This CDR3 has 12 amino acids. Germline V CDR1 and CDR2: KGHSH, LQKENI. Written as DNA, the CDR3 is TGTGCCCCGACCCCCAGGGCTGAGACCCAGTACTTC. This gives the protein CAPTPRAETQYF. The full variable domain, with the rest looked up from reference TRBV18 and TRBJ2-5, is NAGVMQNPRHLVRRRGQEARLRCSPMKGHSHVYWYRQLPEEGLKFMVYLQKENIIDESGMPKERFSAEFPKEGPSILRIQQVVRGDSAAYFCAPTPRAETQYFGPGTRLLVL.

The table lists this clonotype with many counts. The chain combines TRBV6-1 with TRBJ2-3, with 9 positions matching TRBD1. The CDR3 length is 15 residues. V dropped 9 bases and J dropped 4; count of bases not matched to a gene: 11. From germline, CDR1 is MNHNS and CDR2 SASEGT. The CDR3: CASPSGTGLSDTQYF. In DNA, the CDR3 is TGTGCCAGTCCCTCGGGGACAGGGCTGTCAGATACGCAGTATTTT.

This clonotype was observed at least ten times. The V and J genes are TRBV20-1 and TRBJ2-1; D is unresolved. The V gene lost 0 bases and the J gene lost 10 bases, with 10 bases spanning the gap. This CDR3 region has 12 residues. Germline CDR1 reads DFQATT; CDR2 reads SNEGSKA (reference sequence). CDR3 coding DNA: TGCAGTGCTAGAGATTGGGTGAACGAGCAGTTCTTC. It translates to CSARDWVNEQFF.

This clonotype was found many times. The V gene is TRBV6-2 or TRBV6-3, the J gene TRBJ2-7, with 10 bases that match TRBD1. CDR3 length: 14 amino acids. Germline V gene lookup returns CDR1 MNHEY and CDR2 SVGEGT. Losses at the gene ends were 7 bases for V and 4 bases for J; bases not matched to a gene: 7. CDR3 DNA: TGTGCCAGCAAACCGGGACAGGGGTTTTACGAGCAGTACTTC. Amino acids: CASKPGQGFYEQYF.

This clonotype was counted at least ten times. The chain is built from TRBV12-3 or TRBV12-4 and TRBJ2-5; D is ambiguous. Trimming cost V 0 bases and J 3 bases, with 8 bases left between them. The CDR3 runs to 14 residues. The CDR3 region has the DNA TGTGCCAGCAGTTTAGCGCTTCGGGAAGAGACCCAGTACTTC. Encoded protein: CASSLALREETQYF.

This clonotype was seen repeatedly, ten times or more. The V call is TRBV5-1, the J call TRBJ1-5; no clear D gene. Germline values: CDR1 SGHRS, CDR2 YFSETQ. Trimming took off 5 bases at V and 8 bases at J, with 14 bases between the two ends. The length of the CDR3 is 13 residues. The CDR3 nucleotides read TGCGCCAGCAGTTCTGGATCGGGTGAGCCCCAGCATTTT. Amino acids: CASSSGSGEPQHF.

This chain connects TRBV19 to TRBJ1-2; TRBD1 might be the D (6 bases). V was pared by 8 bases and J by 8 bases, with 18 bases between. Germline values: CDR1 LNHDA, CDR2 SQIVND (reference sequence). The CDR3 is made up of 13 amino acids. DNA of the CDR3: TGTGCCAGTGGAGAACAGGGCTTTGGAGGCTACACCTTC. The encoded protein is CASGEQGFGGYTF.

This clonotype was detected many times. The chain combines TRBV3-1 with TRBJ2-7, with a tentative D call TRBD2 (5 bases). Germline CDR1 is LGHDT and CDR2 is YNNKEL (reference sequence). Trimming stripped 5 bases from V and 2 bases from J, with 16 bases between. CDR3 length: 15 amino acids. CDR3 sequence reads: CASSSSRMGAYEQYF. CDR3 nucleotide sequence: TGTGCCAGCAGCAGTTCAAGGATGGGAGCCTACGAGCAGTACTTC.

This clonotype has more than one count but fewer than ten. V is TRBV29-1 and J is TRBJ1-1; 7 bases are shared with TRBD1. CDR3 length: 12 residues. V was pared by 7 bases and J by 5 bases, with 7 bases of the junction left unmatched. The germline gives CDR1 SQVTM, CDR2 ANQGSEA. This chain's CDR3 is CSGQTGKTEAFF. The CDR3 nucleotides read TGCAGCGGCCAGACAGGGAAGACTGAAGCTTTCTTT. Full variable domain (missing parts from reference TRBV29-1 and TRBJ1-1): SAVISQKPSRDICQRGTSLTIQCQVDSQVTMMFWYRQQPGQSLTLIATANQGSEATYESGFVIDKFPISRPNLTFSTLTVSNMSPEDSSIYLCSGQTGKTEAFFGQGTRLTVV.

In this sample, this clonotype turned up many times. The rearrangement links TRBV30 to TRBJ2-1; D possibly matches TRBD1 or TRBD2 (5 bases each). Germline V gene data show CDR1 as GTSNPN and CDR2 as SVGIG (reference sequence). The CDR3 runs to 17 residues. Between the trimmed V and J ends, which lost 0 bases and 4 bases, there was a span of 19 bases. The CDR3 here is CAWSVREDLGVYNEQFF. CDR3 DNA: TGTGCCTGGAGTGTACGGGAAGATTTAGGGGTGTACAATGAGCAGTTCTTC.

This clonotype was found many times. The V and J genes are TRBV28 and TRBJ1-1; the D is unclear. Germline V gene sequence: CDR1 MDHEN, CDR2 SYDVKM. This CDR3 has 12 residues. The ends were cut back, 2 bases at V and 7 bases at J, with 8 bases in the middle. In nucleotides, the CDR3 is TGTGCCAGCAGTTTAAGACTAGTTGAAGCTTTCTTT. It encodes CASSLRLVEAFF.

This clonotype was observed many times. V and J are TRBV7-2 and TRBJ2-3; 8 bases agree with TRBD1. Germline loops: CDR1 SGHTA, CDR2 FQGNSA. With 5 bases clipped from V and 5 bases from J, the junction kept 6 bases outside the gene matches. The CDR3 length is 14 residues. The CDR3 region has the DNA TGTGCCAGCAGCCTCGGACAGGGAGTAGATACGCAGTATTTT. Translation: CASSLGQGVDTQYF.

Comment on this clonotype: A much bigger clone sits one base away, suggesting this may be a read error. This chain uses TRBV27 with TRBJ2-1; 8 positions match TRBD2. The germline CDR1 and CDR2 sequences are MNHEY and SMNVEV (reference sequence). This CDR3 has 19 amino acids. The CDR3 DNA sequence: TGTGTCAGCAGTCCCCGGGTAGCGGGGTTCCAGGGCTCCTACAATGAGCAGTTCTTC. Protein product: CVSSPRVAGFQGSYNEQFF.

This clonotype came up a few times. The rearrangement uses TRBV28 and TRBJ1-5, with D perhaps matching TRBD1 (5 bases). The CDR3 runs to 16 residues. V was cut by 5 bases and J by 0 bases, with 14 bases left in between. Germline assignment: CDR1 MDHEN and CDR2 SYDVKM. The DNA for the CDR3 is TGTGCCAGCAGTACCCTCCGGGGCTCTAGCAATCAGCCCCAGCATTTT. It yields the protein CASSTLRGSSNQPQHF.

At least ten counts were recorded for this clonotype. This rearrangement joins TRBV28 to TRBJ2-6, with D perhaps TRBD1 (6 bases). The CDR3 is 17 amino acids. Germline CDR1 MDHEN, CDR2 SYDVKM. V gave up 7 bases and J gave up 3 bases, with 19 bases separating them. The CDR3 nucleotides read TGTGCCAGCACCACTGACGCAGGGGAGCTTGGGGCCAACGTCCTGACTTTC. This gives the protein CASTTDAGELGANVLTF.

This clonotype has more than one count but fewer than ten. The chain is built from TRBV6-2 or TRBV6-3 and TRBJ2-7; no definite D call. The CDR3 is made up of 16 amino acids. V dropped 2 bases and J dropped 5 bases, with 19 bases sitting between them. Germline V gene sequence: CDR1 MNHEY, CDR2 SVGEGT. This CDR3 reads CASSYPPSAGWHEQYF. In DNA, the CDR3 is TGTGCCAGCAGTTACCCTCCCTCGGCCGGGTGGCACGAGCAGTACTTC.

This clonotype was picked up many times. This chain links TRBV28 with TRBJ1-5; D is unclear. This CDR3 region has 13 residues. Germline V gene sequence: CDR1 MDHEN, CDR2 SYDVKM. Trimming shortened V by 2 bases and J by 4 bases, and 6 bases separated the two germline ends. The CDR3 is CASSLNKNQPQHF. The CDR3 DNA is TGTGCCAGCAGTTTAAACAAAAATCAGCCCCAGCATTTT.

This chain uses TRBV5-6 with TRBJ2-4, with 7 bases lining up with TRBD1. The CDR3 is 14 residues long. V shed 4 bases, J shed 9 bases, and the junction held 10 bases outside the gene matches. Germline V gene data show CDR1 as SGHDT and CDR2 as YYEEEE. The CDR3 DNA follows: TGTGCCAGCAGCACCGACAGGGCGTCGGGCATTCAGTACTTC. Translated, it gives CASSTDRASGIQYF. Supplemented by reference TRBV5-6 and TRBJ2-4, the full variable domain reads DAGVTQSPTHLIKTRGQQVTLRCSPKSGHDTVSWYQQALGQGPQFIFQYYEEEERQRGNFPDRFSGHQFPNYSSELNVNALLLGDSALYLCASSTDRASGIQYFGAGTRLSVL.

This clonotype was detected ten times or more. V usage is TRBV3-1 and J usage is TRBJ1-1; 7 bases map to TRBD1. Germline CDR1 LGHDT, CDR2 YNNKEL (reference sequence). V was clipped by 4 bases and J by 3 bases; unmatched bases: 5. CDR3 size: 14 residues. The CDR3 spells CASSLGGSHTEAFF. The CDR3 DNA reads as TGTGCCAGCAGCCTAGGGGGCAGCCACACTGAAGCTTTCTTT.

This clonotype was found many times. This chain links TRBV27 with TRBJ2-5, with 7 bases lining up with TRBD1. The CDR3 contains 14 residues. V trimming: 5 bases; J trimming: 5 bases; junction bases outside the gene matches: 8. Germline values: CDR1 MNHEY, CDR2 SMNVEV (reference sequence). The CDR3 DNA follows: TGTGCCAGCAGTGCGACAGGGTTGAGGGAGACCCAGTACTTC. This sequence encodes CASSATGLRETQYF.

This clonotype was detected ten times or more. The chain uses TRBV27 and TRBJ1-2, with D possibly being TRBD1 (5 bases). The V end was cut by 8 bases, the J end by 4 bases, with 32 bases between. The CDR3 totals 19 residues. The germline V gene has CDR1 MNHEY and CDR2 SMNVEV (reference sequence). The CDR3 region is CASGNHRGNPGRFSYGYTF. In DNA form, the CDR3 reads TGTGCCAGCGGTAATCATCGGGGTAATCCGGGACGCTTCAGCTATGGCTACACCTTC.

This clonotype was observed a few times. The rearrangement links TRBV4-2 to TRBJ1-1; TRBD1 aligns across 9 bases. The germline CDR1 and CDR2 sequences are LGHNA and YNFKEQ. The CDR3 loop spans 15 amino acids. Trimming cost V 4 bases and J 3 bases; bases outside gene matches: 6. As DNA, the CDR3 is TGTGCCAGCAGCCCCCGACGACAGGGGGACACTGAAGCTTTCTTT. It translates to CASSPRRQGDTEAFF.

This clonotype was picked up many times. The gene calls are TRBV9 and TRBJ1-4; maybe TRBD1 (5 bases). Looked up from germline, CDR1 is SGDLS and CDR2 is YYNGEE. Trimming removed 3 bases from V and 4 bases from J, with 16 bases in between. There are 16 residues in the CDR3. The CDR3, as DNA: TGTGCCAGCAGCGCGACCGTACCGGGACGTAATGAAAAACTGTTTTTT. This gives the protein CASSATVPGRNEKLFF. The full variable domain, completed using reference TRBV9 and TRBJ1-4, is DSGVTQTPKHLITATGQRVTLRCSPRSGDLSVYWYQQSLDQGLQFLIQYYNGEERAKGNILERFSAQQFPDLHSELNLSSLELGDSALYFCASSATVPGRNEKLFFGSGTQLSVL.

The sample holds many counts of this clonotype. The chain couples TRBV12-3 or TRBV12-4 to TRBJ1-4; D perhaps matches TRBD1 (6 bases). Between the trimmed V and J ends, which lost 7 bases and 0 bases, there was a span of 12 bases. The CDR3 loop spans 15 amino acids. The CDR3 coding sequence is TGTGCCAGCATCCCGACAGGTGCAACTAATGAAAAACTGTTTTTT. Its protein is CASIPTGATNEKLFF.